This T cell receptor beta chain appears in the sequencing data of a study of T cell repertoires in cytomegalovirus infection. Looking at the study overall: Indicated by public TCR beta signatures were CMV infection and matching HLA type. Study-level results: Clonotypes of TCR beta that were HLA-C-restricted and CMV-specific dominated the ex vivo response.

TCRdb called the reads again in MiXCR, with one record for every CDR3 protein. The sample shows about 300,000 distinct CDR3 sequences, approximately 10% of them seen only once. This clonotype has at least ten counts. The antigen is unknown. There are 16 residues in the CDR3. V lost 1 base and J 0 bases, leaving 13 bases between the germline ends. Per germline, CDR1 SGHTA and CDR2 FQGNSA. The sample comprised PBMCs. This TCR derives from a human donor in good health (CMV status not recorded). Some clones in this sample may be carry-over from other donors' samples. This chain uses TRBV7-2 with TRBJ2-7; either TRBD1 or TRBD2 may supply D (5 bases each). CDR3 sequence reads: CASSLEGPPSSYEQYF. CDR3 DNA: TGTGCCAGCAGCTTAGAGGGACCACCAAGCTCCTACGAGCAGTACTTC.